This T cell receptor beta chain was sequenced for a study of CD8 T cells in ankylosing spondylitis. Regarding the study as a whole: Reactive arthritis synovial fluid and blood previously showed some of these motif variants. Significantly higher representation of disease-linked clones was reported for matched ankylosing spondylitis synovial fluid. It appeared that ankylosing spondylitis blood was characterized by a TCR beta motif of fewer than 10 highly homologous variants.

TCRdb used MiXCR to reprocess the 5' RACE reads, holding one entry per CDR3 protein. The profile shows under 250,000 distinct CDR3 sequences, roughly 32% of them singletons. CDR1 LNHDA and CDR2 SQIVND come from the germline V gene (reference sequence). Deletions cut 6 bases from V and 1 base from J, with 10 bases between. CDR3 length: 13 amino acids. This clonotype has a count of ten or more. Its antigen is not identified. Sequencing was carried out using blood, either unsorted or a sorted T cell fraction (not recorded which). The chain employs TRBV19 and TRBJ2-7; D uncertain. This TCR was sampled from a male donor with ankylosing spondylitis or in good health (not recorded which). The CDR3 here is CASSLSSSYEQYF. CDR3 nucleotides: TGTGCCAGTAGCCTGTCCAGTTCCTACGAGCAGTACTTC.